This T cell receptor (beta chain) was observed in a study of OX40 agonist ivuxolimab in advanced cancers. Study details: Every 2 weeks, patients received ivuxolimab intravenously, dosed at 0.01 to 10 mg/kg. Patients with prior anti-PD-1, anti-PD-L1 or anti-CTLA-4 therapy were eligible; less than 50% had some. General study points: Clones of CD4+ and CD8+ blood T cells grew by week 6 at doses of 0.1 to 3.0 mg/kg.

Notes on this clone: As yet, its antigen is unknown.

This CDR3 is 13 amino acids long. Per germline, CDR1 MNHEY and CDR2 SVGAGI. J gave up 4 bases and V 6 bases, and 3 bases lay outside the gene matches. Patients were excluded for autoimmune disease history or systemic immunosuppression. TCRdb's copy holds only in-frame clones and misses some; the assay was immunoSEQ multiplex PCR. This table holds more than 85,000 clones, over 75% found once. The chain joins TRBV6-5 to TRBJ2-7, with TRBD1 identical over 10 bases. Source: CD4+ or CD8+ T cells sorted from blood, taken in a trial of the OX40 agonist ivuxolimab. This sequence originates from an adult with an advanced solid tumor such as melanoma, head and neck, liver or kidney cancer. CDR3 region: CASRGTGDYEQYF. Here the CDR3 DNA reads TGTGCCAGCAGAGGGACAGGGGATTACGAGCAGTACTTC.